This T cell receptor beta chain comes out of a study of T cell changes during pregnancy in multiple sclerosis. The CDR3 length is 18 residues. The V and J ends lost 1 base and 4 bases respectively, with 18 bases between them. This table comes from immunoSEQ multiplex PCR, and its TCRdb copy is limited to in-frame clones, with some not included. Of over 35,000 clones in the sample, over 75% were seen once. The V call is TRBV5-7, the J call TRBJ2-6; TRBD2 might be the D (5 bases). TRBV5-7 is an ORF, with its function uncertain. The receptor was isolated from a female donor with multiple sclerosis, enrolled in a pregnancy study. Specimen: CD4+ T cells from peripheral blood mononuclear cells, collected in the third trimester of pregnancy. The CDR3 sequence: CASSLKRRRKLGANVLTF. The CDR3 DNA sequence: TGTGCCAGCAGCTTGAAGCGCAGGAGGAAGCTGGGGGCCAACGTCCTGACTTTC.